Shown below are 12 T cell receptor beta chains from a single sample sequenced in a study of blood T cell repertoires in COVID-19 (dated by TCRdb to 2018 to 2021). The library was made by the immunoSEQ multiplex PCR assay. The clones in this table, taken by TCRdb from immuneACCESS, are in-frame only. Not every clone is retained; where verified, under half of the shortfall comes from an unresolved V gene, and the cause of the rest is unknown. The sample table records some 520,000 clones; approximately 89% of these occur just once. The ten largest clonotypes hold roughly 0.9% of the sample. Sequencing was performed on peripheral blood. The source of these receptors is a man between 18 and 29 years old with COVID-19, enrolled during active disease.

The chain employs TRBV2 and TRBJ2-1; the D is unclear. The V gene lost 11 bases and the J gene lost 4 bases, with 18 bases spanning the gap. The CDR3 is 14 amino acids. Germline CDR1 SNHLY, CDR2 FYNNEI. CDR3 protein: CACDAGGRYNEQFF. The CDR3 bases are TGTGCCTGCGACGCTGGCGGAAGATACAATGAGCAGTTCTTC.

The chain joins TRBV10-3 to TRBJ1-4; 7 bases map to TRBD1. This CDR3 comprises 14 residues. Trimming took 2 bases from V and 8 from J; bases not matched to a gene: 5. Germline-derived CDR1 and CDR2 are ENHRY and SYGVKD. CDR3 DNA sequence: TGTGCCATCAGTGAGCAGGGGGAGCAAGAAAAACTGTTTTTT. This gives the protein CAISEQGEQEKLFF.

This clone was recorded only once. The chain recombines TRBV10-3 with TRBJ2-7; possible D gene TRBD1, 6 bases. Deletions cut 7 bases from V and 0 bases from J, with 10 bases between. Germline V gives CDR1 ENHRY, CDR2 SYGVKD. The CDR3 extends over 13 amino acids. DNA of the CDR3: TGTGCCATCACTGGACAGAGCTCCTACGAGCAGTACTTC. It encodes CAITGQSSYEQYF.

The CDR3 sequence is CASSQAGSSYNEQFF. In DNA, the CDR3 is TGCGCCAGCAGCCAAGCAGGTAGCTCCTACAATGAGCAGTTCTTC. The chain joins TRBV4-1 to TRBJ2-1; D not resolved. The CDR3 has 15 residues. V dropped 1 base and J dropped 0 bases, with 7 bases sitting between them. Per the germline V gene, CDR1 is MGHRA and CDR2 is YSYEKL.

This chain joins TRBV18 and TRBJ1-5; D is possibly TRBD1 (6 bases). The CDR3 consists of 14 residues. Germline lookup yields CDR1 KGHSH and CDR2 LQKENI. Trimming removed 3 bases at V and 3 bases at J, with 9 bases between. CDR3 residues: CASSPTGPNQPQHF. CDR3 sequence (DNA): TGTGCCAGCTCACCGACAGGCCCCAATCAGCCCCAGCATTTT.

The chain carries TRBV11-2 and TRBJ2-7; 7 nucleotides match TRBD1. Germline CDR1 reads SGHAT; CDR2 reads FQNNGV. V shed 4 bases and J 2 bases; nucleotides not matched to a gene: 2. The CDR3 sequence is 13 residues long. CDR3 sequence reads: CASSWQGAYEQYF. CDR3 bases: TGTGCCAGCAGCTGGCAGGGGGCCTACGAGCAGTACTTC.

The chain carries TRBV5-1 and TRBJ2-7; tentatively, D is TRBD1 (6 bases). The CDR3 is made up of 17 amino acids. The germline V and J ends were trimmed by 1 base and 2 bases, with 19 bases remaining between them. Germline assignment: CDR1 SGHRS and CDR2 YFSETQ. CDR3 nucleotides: TGCGCCAGCAGCTTGAGGGAACTGGGCAGGGGCCCCTACGAGCAGTACTTC. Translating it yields CASSLRELGRGPYEQYF.

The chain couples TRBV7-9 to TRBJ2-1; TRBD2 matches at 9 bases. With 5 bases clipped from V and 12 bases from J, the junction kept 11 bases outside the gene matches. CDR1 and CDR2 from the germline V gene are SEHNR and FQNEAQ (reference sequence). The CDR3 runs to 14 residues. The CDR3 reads CASSQTNLLAGQFF. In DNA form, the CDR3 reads TGTGCCAGCAGCCAAACCAACCTACTAGCGGGGCAGTTCTTC.

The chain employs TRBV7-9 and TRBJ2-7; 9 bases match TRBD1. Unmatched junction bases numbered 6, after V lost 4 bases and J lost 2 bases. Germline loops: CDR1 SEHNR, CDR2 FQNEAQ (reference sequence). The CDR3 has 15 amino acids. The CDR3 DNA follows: TGTGCCAGCAGCTACCGACAGGGGGGAACCTACGAGCAGTACTTC. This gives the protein CASSYRQGGTYEQYF.

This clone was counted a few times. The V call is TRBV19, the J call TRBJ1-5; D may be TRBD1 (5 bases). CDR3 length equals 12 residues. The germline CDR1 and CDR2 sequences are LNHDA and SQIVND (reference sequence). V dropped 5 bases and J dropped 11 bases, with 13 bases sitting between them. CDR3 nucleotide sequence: TGTGCCAGTAGTTCCACACCAGGGTCCCAGCATTTT. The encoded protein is CASSSTPGSQHF.

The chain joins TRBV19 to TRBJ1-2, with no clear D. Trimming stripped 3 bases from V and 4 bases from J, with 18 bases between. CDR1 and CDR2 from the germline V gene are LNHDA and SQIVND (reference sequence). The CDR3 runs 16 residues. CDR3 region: CASSIGHGDRSYGYTF. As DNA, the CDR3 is TGTGCCAGTAGTATCGGTCACGGAGACCGATCCTATGGCTACACCTTC.

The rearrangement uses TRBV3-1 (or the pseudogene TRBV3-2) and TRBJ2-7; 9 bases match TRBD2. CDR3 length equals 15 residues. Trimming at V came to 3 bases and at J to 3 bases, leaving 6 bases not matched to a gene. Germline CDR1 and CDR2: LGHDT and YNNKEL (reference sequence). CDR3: CASSHASGAFYEQYF. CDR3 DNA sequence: TGTGCCAGCAGCCACGCTAGCGGGGCGTTCTACGAGCAGTACTTC.